This T cell receptor (beta chain) was identified in a study of T cell changes during pregnancy in multiple sclerosis. The method was immunoSEQ multiplex PCR; TCRdb's version includes in-frame clones alone and lacks a portion of them. The data hold about 72,000 clones, with 90% to 95% observed a single time. Germline V gene sequence: CDR1 SGDLS, CDR2 YYNGEE. J was trimmed by 4 bases and V by 6 bases; bases with no gene match: 8. There are 14 residues in the CDR3. The sequencing here drew on peripheral blood, taken in the third trimester of pregnancy. V usage is TRBV9 and J usage is TRBJ1-1; 8 nucleotides match TRBD1. The sequence derives from a female donor in good health, enrolled as a control in a pregnancy study. The CDR3 DNA reads as TGTGCCAGCACCCGGACAGGGCGGGGCACTGAAGCTTTCTTT. It codes for CASTRTGRGTEAFF.